This T cell receptor beta chain was captured by sequencing in a study of T cell changes during pregnancy in multiple sclerosis. Clones were sequenced by immunoSEQ multiplex PCR, and TCRdb holds only the in-frame ones, with some missing. Among around 16,000 clones, about 80% were seen once, and the ten largest hold approximately 18%. Germline-derived CDR1 and CDR2 are SQVTM and ANQGSEA. There are 14 residues in the CDR3. V was clipped by 4 bases and J by 3 bases; unmatched bases: 1. This TCR was recovered from a female donor in good health, enrolled as a control in a pregnancy study. The sequencing used CD8+ T cells from peripheral blood mononuclear cells, collected after pregnancy. The V call is TRBV29-1, the J call TRBJ2-2, with TRBD2 matching 11 bases. CDR3 amino acids: CSVVLAGDTGELFF. CDR3 bases: TGCAGCGTTGTACTAGCGGGGGACACCGGGGAGCTGTTTTTT.